This entry lists 18 T cell receptor beta chains sequenced from one sample in a study of OX40 agonist ivuxolimab in advanced cancers. Sequencing was performed with immunoSEQ multiplex PCR; in TCRdb, only in-frame clones are kept and a portion is missing. Seen here are about 49,000 clones, approximately 81% observed once, and the top ten hold just over 20%. The sample consisted of CD4+ or CD8+ T cells sorted from blood, taken in a trial of the OX40 agonist ivuxolimab. All receptors derive from an adult with an advanced solid tumor such as melanoma, head and neck, liver or kidney cancer.

V and J are TRBV6-1 and TRBJ2-6; D is uncertain. This CDR3 region has 15 residues. CDR1 is MNHNS and CDR2 is SASEGT in the germline V gene. V lost 7 bases to trimming and J lost 0 bases, with 10 bases between them. This chain's CDR3 is CASTYDLSGANVLTF. CDR3 sequence (DNA): TGTGCCAGCACCTACGACCTCTCTGGGGCCAACGTCCTGACTTTC.

This chain links TRBV4-1 with TRBJ2-3; D is unresolved. Germline V gives CDR1 MGHRA, CDR2 YSYEKL. This CDR3 has 17 amino acids. The V end lost 5 bases, the J end lost 0 bases, and 18 bases lay between the germline ends. DNA of the CDR3: TGCGCCAGCAGCACGGCTAGGGCCTTGACTAGCACAGATACGCAGTATTTT. Its translation: CASSTARALTSTDTQYF.

This clone was counted a single time. The J gene is TRBJ2-2, the V gene TRBV27; maybe TRBD1 (6 bases). The CDR3 contains 15 residues. The V and J ends lost 0 bases and 4 bases respectively, with 9 bases between them. The germline gives CDR1 MNHEY, CDR2 SMNVEV (reference sequence). The CDR3 DNA reads as TGTGCCAGCAGTTTATCGTTAGGGGGCACCGGGGAGCTGTTTTTT. Translating gives CASSLSLGGTGELFF.

The gene calls are TRBV28 and TRBJ2-1; 9 bases align to TRBD1. The germline V gene encodes CDR1 MDHEN and CDR2 SYDVKM. CDR3 size: 14 residues. Losses at the gene ends were 0 bases for V and 7 bases for J; bases not matched to a gene: 1. This CDR3 is CASSLWGTGNEQFF. CDR3 nucleotide sequence: TGTGCCAGCAGTTTATGGGGGACAGGGAATGAGCAGTTCTTC. Full variable domain (rest looked up from reference TRBV28 and TRBJ2-1): DVKVTQSSRYLVKRTGEKVFLECVQDMDHENMFWYRQDPGLGLRLIYFSYDVKMKEKGDIPEGYSVSREKKERFSLILESASTNQTSMYLCASSLWGTGNEQFFGPGTRLTVL.

The chain uses TRBV7-8 and TRBJ1-2, with D possibly being TRBD1 (5 bases). The germline CDR1 and CDR2 sequences are SGHVS and FQNEAQ. The V gene lost 1 base and the J gene lost 2 bases, with 17 bases spanning the gap. This CDR3 region has 17 residues. CDR3 bases: TGTGCCAGCAGCTTAGTAATCGGTCGGGGACCCAACTATGGCTACACCTTC. It codes for CASSLVIGRGPNYGYTF.

In its sample, this clone was seen once. The chain combines TRBV28 with TRBJ1-5; D possibly corresponds to TRBD1 (6 bases). From germline, CDR1 is MDHEN and CDR2 SYDVKM. V lost 9 bases and J lost 7, with 16 bases in between. The CDR3 totals 13 residues. CDR3 nucleotide sequence: TGTGCCAGTAAGTGGAGGGGGGGCCAGCCCCAGCATTTT. Amino acids: CASKWRGGQPQHF.

This chain connects TRBV6-5 to TRBJ2-2; D gene ambiguous. This CDR3 has 14 residues. V was cut by 4 bases and J by 5 bases, with 11 bases left in between. CDR1 MNHEY and CDR2 SVGAGI come from the germline V gene. For the CDR3, the DNA is TGTGCCAGCAGTTTAGGGCTCGAAACCGGGGAGCTGTTTTTT. Translated: CASSLGLETGELFF.

The V gene is TRBV19, the J gene TRBJ1-1, with 8 nucleotides matching TRBD1. The CDR3 runs to 11 residues. Germline CDR1 LNHDA, CDR2 SQIVND (reference sequence). J was trimmed by 7 bases and V by 6 bases; bases with no gene match: 1. CDR3 nucleotides: TGTGCCAGTAGGGGACAGGATGAAGCTTTCTTT. Protein sequence: CASRGQDEAFF.

The chain couples TRBV14 to TRBJ1-1; 8 bases are shared with TRBD1. Germline CDR1 SGHDN, CDR2 FVKESK. This CDR3 region has 14 residues. V trimming: 1 base; J trimming: 5 bases; junction bases outside the gene matches: 3. The CDR3 spells CASSQAGQGTEAFF. The CDR3 coding sequence is TGTGCCAGCAGCCAAGCCGGACAGGGAACTGAAGCTTTCTTT. Variable domain in full (rest from reference TRBV14 and TRBJ1-1): EAGVTQFPSHSVIEKGQTVTLRCDPISGHDNLYWYRRVMGKEIKFLLHFVKESKQDESGMPNNRFLAERTGGTYSTLKVQPAELEDSGVYFCASSQAGQGTEAFFGQGTRLTVV.

The gene calls are TRBV9 and TRBJ2-1; TRBD2 agrees at 8 bases. V lost 5 bases, J lost 5 bases, and 6 bases stayed unmatched. Germline CDR1 is SGDLS and CDR2 is YYNGEE. The CDR3 runs 14 residues. The CDR3 DNA reads as TGTGCCAGCAGGGCGGGGGGCGCCAACAATGAGCAGTTCTTC. Its protein product is CASRAGGANNEQFF.

This clone was picked up one time. This sequence joins TRBV9 and TRBJ2-5, with a possible D match to TRBD1 (6 bases). Trimming removed 4 bases at V and 5 bases at J, with 24 bases between. The CDR3 contains 17 residues. Germline CDR1 and CDR2: SGDLS and YYNGEE. The CDR3: CASSIGTGLSPVETQYF. The CDR3 DNA sequence: TGTGCCAGCAGCATCGGAACAGGGTTGTCGCCTGTGGAGACCCAGTACTTC.

The V call is TRBV19, the J call TRBJ1-1, with 10 bases lining up with TRBD1. With 4 bases clipped from V and 2 bases from J, the junction kept 1 base outside the gene matches. CDR1 and CDR2 from the germline V gene are LNHDA and SQIVND (reference sequence). CDR3 length: 14 amino acids. The CDR3 nucleotides are TGTGCCAGTAGTAGGGACAGGGGCAACACTGAAGCTTTCTTT. Its translation: CASSRDRGNTEAFF. The complete variable domain, with remaining parts taken from reference TRBV19 and TRBJ1-1, reads DGGITQSPKYLFRKEGQNVTLSCEQNLNHDAMYWYRQDPGQGLRLIYYSQIVNDFQKGDIAEGYSVSREKKESFPLTVTSAQKNPTAFYLCASSRDRGNTEAFFGQGTRLTVV.

This chain uses TRBV5-4 with TRBJ2-5; tentatively, D is TRBD1 (6 bases). The germline CDR1 and CDR2 sequences are SGHNT and YYREEE (reference sequence). The CDR3 contains 13 residues. V lost 1 base and J 3 bases, leaving 7 bases between the germline ends. The CDR3 protein is CASSLRTEETQYF. The CDR3 DNA follows: TGTGCCAGCAGCTTGCGGACAGAAGAGACCCAGTACTTC.

V and J are TRBV28 and TRBJ1-1; TRBD1 might be the D (5 bases). The germline gives CDR1 MDHEN, CDR2 SYDVKM. The CDR3 has 14 amino acids. V was clipped by 4 bases and J by 1 base, with 10 bases between them. The DNA for the CDR3 is TGTGCCAGCAGTTCCTGGACATCGAACACTGAAGCTTTCTTT. Encoded protein: CASSSWTSNTEAFF.

Written as DNA, the CDR3 is TGTGCCAGCTACACCGAGGGGGGAAAACTGTTTTTT. Protein: CASYTEGGKLFF. This rearrangement joins TRBV18 to TRBJ1-4; the D gene is possibly TRBD1 (6 bases). The CDR3 spans 12 residues. V lost 7 bases to trimming and J lost 10 bases, with 13 bases between them. Germline V gene data show CDR1 as KGHSH and CDR2 as LQKENI.

The V call is TRBV5-4, the J call TRBJ2-5; TRBD1 aligns across 9 bases. After removal of 4 bases from V and 5 bases from J, the junction contained 6 bases not matched to a gene. The length of the CDR3 is 14 residues. Germline-derived CDR1 and CDR2 are SGHNT and YYREEE (reference sequence). The CDR3 region is CASSGGQGRETQYF. The CDR3 DNA reads as TGTGCCAGCAGCGGGGGACAGGGTCGGGAGACCCAGTACTTC.

This clone was recorded only once. The chain uses TRBV28 and TRBJ2-3, with 8 bases fitting TRBD2. With V trimmed by 4 bases and J by 3 bases, 3 bases remained unmatched. CDR3 length: 14 residues. Germline V gene data show CDR1 as MDHEN and CDR2 as SYDVKM. CDR3 sequence: CASSSSGGTDTQYF. DNA of the CDR3: TGTGCCAGCAGTTCCAGCGGGGGAACAGATACGCAGTATTTT. The full variable domain, in which reference TRBV28 and TRBJ2-3 provide the parts outside the CDR3, is DVKVTQSSRYLVKRTGEKVFLECVQDMDHENMFWYRQDPGLGLRLIYFSYDVKMKEKGDIPEGYSVSREKKERFSLILESASTNQTSMYLCASSSSGGTDTQYFGPGTRLTVL.

The chain is built from TRBV2 and TRBJ1-1; no clear D. Germline assignment: CDR1 SNHLY and CDR2 FYNNEI. The V gene lost 4 bases and the J gene lost 0 bases, with 21 bases spanning the gap. This CDR3 has 18 amino acids. The CDR3 region has the DNA TGTGCCAGCAGTGGGGAAGACGGACTGACTTTAATGAACACTGAAGCTTTCTTT. Translation gives CASSGEDGLTLMNTEAFF.